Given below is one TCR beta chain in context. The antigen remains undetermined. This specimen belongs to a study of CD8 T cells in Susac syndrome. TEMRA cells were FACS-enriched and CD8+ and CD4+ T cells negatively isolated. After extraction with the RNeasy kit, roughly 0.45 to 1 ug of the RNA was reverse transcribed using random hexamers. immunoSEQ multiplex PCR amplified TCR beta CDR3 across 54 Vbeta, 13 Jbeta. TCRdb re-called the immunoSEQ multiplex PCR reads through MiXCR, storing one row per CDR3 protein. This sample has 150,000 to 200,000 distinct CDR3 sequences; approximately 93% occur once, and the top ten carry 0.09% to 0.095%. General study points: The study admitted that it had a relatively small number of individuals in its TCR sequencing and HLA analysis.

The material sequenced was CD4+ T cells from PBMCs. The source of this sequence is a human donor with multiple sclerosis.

The CDR3, as DNA: TGTGCCAGCAGGGAGGGCATGGCTGGGGCCAACGTCCTGACTTTC. Translated: CASREGMAGANVLTF. The chain combines TRBV6-1 with TRBJ2-6, with a possible D match to TRBD2 (6 bases). The germline V gene has CDR1 MNHNS and CDR2 SASEGT. This CDR3 region has 15 residues. Trimming cost V 6 bases and J 2 bases, with 11 bases left between them.